A selection of T cell receptor beta chains follows, all from one sample in a study of T-cell reconstitution after alpha-beta-depleted transplantation in children. A single record per CDR3 protein comes from TCRdb applying MiXCR to the PCR reads. The profile shows 900,000 or so distinct CDR3 sequences, approximately 15% of them singletons. The source material was PBMCs, mostly from graft donor cells, sampled 360 days after TCRalphabeta/CD19-depleted stem cell transplant. The receptor set was obtained from a male patient between 10 and 17 years old who had a stem cell transplant for acute lymphoblastic leukemia, so the T cells may come from the graft donor. Both conserved end residues are part of each CDR3. Fields, in order: V gene, J gene, D gene, clone size, CDR3 DNA, CDR3 protein. The D gene is left open where the match is weak. Expanded clones get a size class; other rows say once, few or many, or leave the size out.

TRBV12-3/TRBV12-4	TRBJ2-3	TRBD2	-	TGTGCCAGCAGTACCCAAAGGACTAGCGGGAGAACAGATACGCAGTATTTT	CASSTQRTSGRTDTQYF
TRBV19	TRBJ2-5	-	-	TGTGCCAGTAGTCCAGGGGTGTTGACGGAGACCCAGTACTTC	CASSPGVLTETQYF
TRBV4-1	TRBJ2-7	-	many	TGCGCCAGCAGCCAAGCATCCGTCTACGAGCAGTACTTC	CASSQASVYEQYF
TRBV6-2/TRBV6-3	TRBJ2-7	TRBD1	few	TGTGCCAGCAGTTACTCGATAACAGGGGAGTACGAGCAGTACTTC	CASSYSITGEYEQYF
TRBV7-9	TRBJ2-5	TRBD2	-	TGTGCCGGCAGCTCGGGACTAGCCCGGGAAGGTGAGACCCAGTACTTC	CAGSSGLAREGETQYF
TRBV20-1	TRBJ2-3	-	many	TGCAGTGCCCGGACTAGCACAGATACGCAGTATTTT	CSARTSTDTQYF
TRBV9	TRBJ1-2	-	-	TGTGCCAGCAGCGTAGACCGGGGGTACAACTATGGCTACACCTTC	CASSVDRGYNYGYTF
TRBV5-1	TRBJ2-1	-	-	TGCGCCAGCAGCTTGAATCCCCGATCCGCGGGACCACCTTTGAATGAGCAGTTCTTC	CASSLNPRSAGPPLNEQFF
TRBV25-1	TRBJ2-7	TRBD2	-	TGTGCCAGCAGTTCTCGAGTCCCGGGACTAGCGGGAAGTCTCTACGAGCAGTACTTC	CASSSRVPGLAGSLYEQYF
TRBV5-1	TRBJ2-1	-	-	TGCGCCAGCAGCTTGACCGTCGGGACGTGGTTAGATGAGCAGTTCTTC	CASSLTVGTWLDEQFF
TRBV29-1	TRBJ2-1	-	-	TGCAGCGTTGAGGGGCGGCACGGGACCCCCTACAATGAGCAGTTCTTC	CSVEGRHGTPYNEQFF
TRBV11-1	TRBJ2-1	-	-	TGTGCCAGCAGCTTATTCCCAGGGATCGGTGACAATGAGCAGTTCTTC	CASSLFPGIGDNEQFF
TRBV12-3/TRBV12-4	TRBJ1-5	-	few	TGTGCCAGCAGTTTACTGTTCAATCAGCCCCAGCATTTT	CASSLLFNQPQHF
TRBV12-3/TRBV12-4	TRBJ2-7	TRBD1	few	TGTGCCAGCAGTTCCACAGGGGGCATTTCCTACGAGCAGTACTTC	CASSSTGGISYEQYF
TRBV6-5	TRBJ2-7	-	few	TGTGCCAGCAGTTACGATTGGGTGTCCTACGAGCAGTACTTC	CASSYDWVSYEQYF
TRBV5-6	TRBJ1-1	TRBD1	few	TGTGCCAGCAGCTTCAGGGGGCCGGCCACTGAAGCTTTCTTT	CASSFRGPATEAFF
TRBV5-1	TRBJ2-7	-	few	TGCGCCAGCAGCCCCCGAGGGACAAGCTCCTACGAGCAGTACTTC	CASSPRGTSSYEQYF
TRBV7-2	TRBJ2-3	TRBD2	-	TGTGCCAGCAGCTTCCCCCAGACTAGCGGGGGCACAGATACGCAGTATTTT	CASSFPQTSGGTDTQYF
TRBV25-1	TRBJ2-1	TRBD2	once	TGTGCCAGCAGCGGGGAATTAGGGAGGGGAGTATCCAATGAGCAGTTCTTC	CASSGELGRGVSNEQFF
TRBV5-1	TRBJ2-7	TRBD2	few	TGCGCCAGCAGCTTGGTGTCTAGCGGAGCCTACGAGCAGTACTTC	CASSLVSSGAYEQYF
TRBV7-6	TRBJ2-7	-	-	TGTGCCAGCAGCCCGGGACTGATCCAGTACTTC	CASSPGLIQYF
TRBV7-3	TRBJ2-1	-	few	TGTGCCAGCAGCTTAAGAGGGCTCGCGCAACCCTACAATGAGCAGTTCTTC	CASSLRGLAQPYNEQFF
TRBV5-1	TRBJ1-2	-	-	TGCGCCAGCAGCTTTGGGTCTGTTGGGATCTATGGCTACACCTTC	CASSFGSVGIYGYTF
TRBV12-3/TRBV12-4	TRBJ2-7	TRBD2	few	TGTGCCAGCAGCCCGGGAGGAAACTACGAGCAGTACTTC	CASSPGGNYEQYF
TRBV2	TRBJ2-1	TRBD2	-	TGTGCCAGCAGTGAAGGTCTAGCGGGAAACAATGAGCAGTTCTTC	CASSEGLAGNNEQFF
TRBV10-3	TRBJ2-3	-	few	TGTGCCATCAGTGGAAAAGGGTTGGACACAGATACGCAGTATTTT	CAISGKGLDTDTQYF
TRBV10-2	TRBJ2-3	TRBD2	few	TGCGCCAGCAGTGAAAATAGCGGGAGAGGGCTCACAGATACGCAGTATTTT	CASSENSGRGLTDTQYF
TRBV5-6	TRBJ2-4	-	-	TGTGCCAGCAGCTTGACCGCAGCCAAAAACATTCAGTACTTC	CASSLTAAKNIQYF
TRBV12-3/TRBV12-4	TRBJ2-5	TRBD1	few	TGTGCCACCCGACAGGGGTTAAAGACCCAGTACTTC	CATRQGLKTQYF
TRBV28	TRBJ2-1	TRBD2	-	TGTGCCAGCAGAGCGGGACTAGGGGGGGCTAACTACAATGAGCAGTTCTTC	CASRAGLGGANYNEQFF
TRBV20-1	TRBJ2-3	TRBD2	few	TGCAGTGCTAGAGGCCTAACTAGCGGACTACCTAGCACAGATACGCAGTATTTT	CSARGLTSGLPSTDTQYF
TRBV29-1	TRBJ2-7	TRBD2	-	TGCAGCGTTGAGGGGACTAGCGTGGGCTACGAGCAGTACTTC	CSVEGTSVGYEQYF
TRBV5-1	TRBJ2-7	-	many	TGCGCCAGCAGCTTGGCTGCGGAGCAGTACTTC	CASSLAAEQYF
TRBV5-1	TRBJ2-3	TRBD2	many	TGTGCCAGCAGTTTGGGGCTAGCGGGGGGCACAGATACGCAGTATTTT	CASSLGLAGGTDTQYF
TRBV5-1	TRBJ1-4	-	-	TGCGCCAGCAGGAACAGGATTAATGAAAAACTGTTTTTT	CASRNRINEKLFF
TRBV6-2/TRBV6-3	TRBJ2-2	TRBD2	-	TGTGCCAGCAGAATAGCGGGAGCGAGCACCGGGGAGCTGTTTTTT	CASRIAGASTGELFF
TRBV20-1	TRBJ2-7	-	few	TGCAGTGCTAGTTCCCGGGCTTCGGGGTGGGGGCAGTACTTC	CSASSRASGWGQYF
TRBV15	TRBJ2-7	TRBD2	-	TGTGCCACCAGCCGACTAGCGGGGGGAACCTACGAGCAGTACTTC	CATSRLAGGTYEQYF
TRBV20-1	TRBJ2-3	-	-	TGCAGTGCTAGAGTGAGGGACTCCACAGATACGCAGTATTTT	CSARVRDSTDTQYF
TRBV12-3/TRBV12-4	TRBJ2-1	TRBD2	-	TGTGCCAGCAGTTCCGGACTAGCGGGAGAGGGGAATGAGCAGTTCTTC	CASSSGLAGEGNEQFF
TRBV15	TRBJ2-3	TRBD2	few	TGTGCCACCAGCGAGTACCGCGGGAGAACAGATACGCAGTATTTT	CATSEYRGRTDTQYF
TRBV6-5	TRBJ1-1	TRBD1	-	TGTGCCAGCAGTTACTGGGACAGGGCCTGGCACACTGAAGCTTTCTTT	CASSYWDRAWHTEAFF
TRBV28	TRBJ2-6	-	few	TGTGCCAGCAGCCCGACAGGTTCCTCCTCTGGGGCCAACGTCCTGACTTTC	CASSPTGSSSGANVLTF
TRBV5-1	TRBJ2-1	TRBD2	-	TGCGCCAGCAGCTTGGTTTGGGGCCCCTTAGCGGGAGTTGAGCAGTTCTTC	CASSLVWGPLAGVEQFF
TRBV5-1	TRBJ2-1	TRBD2	-	TGCGCCAGCAGCCTTATAGCGGGAGGCCACAATGAGCAGTGCTTC	CASSLIAGGHNEQCF
TRBV6-1	TRBJ2-1	TRBD2	-	TGTGCCAGCAGTGAAAGGCAGCGGGAGGACCCTGACTCCTACAATGAGCAGTTCTTC	CASSERQREDPDSYNEQFF
TRBV5-1	TRBJ2-7	-	many	TGTGCCAGCAGTTTCCTCTCCTACGAGCAGTACTTC	CASSFLSYEQYF